The sequence of this T cell receptor (beta chain) was determined in a study of blood T cells in healthy people across ages (dated by TCRdb to between 2015 and 2017). Describing the broader study: In model experiments, template switching captured about one uniquely barcoded TCR beta cDNA molecule for every two T cells. The study measured age-related changes in TCR beta repertoire diversity using deep sequencing normalized with unique cDNA molecular identifiers. The donors were split into four age groups: young (average 16 years), middle-aged (roughly 40), aged (approximately 60) and long-lived (over 80). To avoid experimental bias, donors of different ages were randomly spread across the sequencing lanes. Using the same blood draw, the study looked at two additional independent replicas of 1 million unique cDNA reads for two donors, one aged 18 to 30 and the other aged 80 or older. General findings and caveats noted by the study authors: The long-lived group showed more naive CD4+ T cells, fewer expanded clones and increased TCR diversity than the aged group, suggesting age selection. Because profiling used bulk unsorted PBMCs, naive and antigen-experienced compartments could not be compared conclusively. Estimates of total diversity from one million sequenced T cells were regarded as lower bounds and underestimates. Because donor CMV infection status was unknown, age-related changes in expanded clonotypes were potentially confounded. Observed TCR beta diversity per million T cells fell roughly linearly with age, and a significant reduction was already apparent by age roughly 40. There was a strong correlation between observed TCR beta diversity and the percentage of naive T cells measured by flow cytometry.

This clonotype was seen more than once but under ten times. The antigen it recognizes is unknown. Per-base qualities were not stored, and no clone one base away is much larger. Donors were 40 or so systemically healthy Caucasian individuals from Russia aged roughly 6 to 90 years. Each donor gave approximately 9.3 milliliters of peripheral blood, collected into EDTA-treated Vacutainer tubes. Ficoll-Paque density-gradient centrifugation was used to isolate PBMCs, with at least 7 million per sample. Trizol reagent was used to extract total RNA from the PBMCs, yielding at least 5.5 micrograms per sample. For every donor, flow cytometry on a PBMC aliquot measured the percentage of naive CD45RAhigh/CD27high T cells. As encoded in the germline V gene, CDR1 is SGHTA while CDR2 is FQGNSA. CDR3 length: 19 amino acids, cysteine to phenylalanine. The DNA shown is the 57-base CDR3, in frame from base 1. Libraries were built with 5' RACE. The sequencer listed for this sample is Illumina HiSeq 2500. A second about 6 to 11 cycle PCR used a sample-barcoded 5' primer and a J-beta primer mix. A unique molecular identifier was introduced onto each TCR beta cDNA molecule by a template-switch 5' adaptor carrying 12 random nucleotides. Each sample yielded at least 2.5 million CDR3-containing paired-end reads. All of the RNA was converted into first-strand cDNA using the Mint cDNA synthesis kit, with a TRBC-specific oligonucleotide serving as the primer. Following uracil-DNA glycosylase treatment, all cDNA underwent a first 18-cycle PCR with the universal primers M1SS and BC2_uni_R. In the paper's pipeline: For normalization, 1 million high-quality reads, each with a distinct molecular identifier, were randomly selected from each sample. Reads with shared molecular identifiers were discarded instead of being binned into consensus sequences. MiTCR, run with a Q25 quality threshold and the strictest error-elimination algorithm, handled CDR3 identification, clonotype clustering and error correction. A nonparametric unseen species model using Euler transformation provided a lower-bound estimate of total TCR beta diversity. TCRdb reanalyzed the raw reads on its own, using fastp at Q25 for trimming and MiXCR for clone calling, and kept in-frame beta chains. Rows matching on CDR3 protein sequence are summarized as one entry with the most common DNA and genes. None of the V and J calls come from the authors' own analysis; TCRdb made them. Recorded for this sample are about 1,500,000 distinct CDR3 sequences; roughly 40% of them occurred a single time. Under 8% of the sample rests with the top ten.

Sequencing was done on a sample of blood. This clonotype was sampled from a woman between 18 and 29 years old in good health. Recombination linked TRBV7-2 to TRBJ2-1, with TRBD1 identical over 7 junction bases. The better agreement between TRBJ2-7 and the DNA end casts doubt on the J call. The bases read TGTGCCAGCAGCTACTACCGGAAGGGACAGTTGAGCACCTACAATGAGCAGTACTTC. Translated, it gives CASSYYRKGQLSTYNEQYF.